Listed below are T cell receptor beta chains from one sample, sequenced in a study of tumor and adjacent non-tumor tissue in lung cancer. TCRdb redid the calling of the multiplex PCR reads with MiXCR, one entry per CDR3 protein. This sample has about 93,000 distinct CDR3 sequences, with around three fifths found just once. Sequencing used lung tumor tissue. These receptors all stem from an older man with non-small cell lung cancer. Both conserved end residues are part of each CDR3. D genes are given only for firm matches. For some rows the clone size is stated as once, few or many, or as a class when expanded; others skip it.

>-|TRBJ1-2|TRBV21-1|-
CASNKDNYPHGYTF
TGTGCCAGCAACAAAGATAATTACCCCCACGGCTACACCTTC
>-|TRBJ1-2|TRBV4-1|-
CASSQYQPGGGYIF
TGCGCCAGCAGCCAATATCAGCCGGGCGGAGGCTACATCTTC
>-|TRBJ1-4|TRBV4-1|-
CASSQDSAGTGYEKLFF
TGCGCCAGCAGCCAAGACTCCGCAGGGACGGGTTATGAAAAATTGTTTTTT
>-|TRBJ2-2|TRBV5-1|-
CTSSLTLDTGELFF
TGCACCAGCAGCTTGACGCTGGACACCGGGGAGCTGTTTTTT
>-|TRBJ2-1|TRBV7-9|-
CASSFMVGSSYNEQFF
TGTGCCAGCAGCTTCATGGTAGGTTCATCCTACAATGAGCAGTTCTTC
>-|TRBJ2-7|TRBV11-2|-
CASSSLSYEQYF
TGTGCCAGCAGTAGCCTCTCCTACGAGCAGTACTTC
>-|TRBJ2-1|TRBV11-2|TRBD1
CASSPELVGTGAIYNDQFF
TGTGCCAGCAGCCCAGAGCTTGTGGGGACAGGGGCTATATACAATGATCAGTTCTTC
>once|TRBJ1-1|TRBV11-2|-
CPSSLEGGTNIEAFF
TGTCCCAGCAGCTTAGAAGGGGGAACGAACATCGAAGCTTTCTTT
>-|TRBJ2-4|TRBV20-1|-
CSVRDGTPRAKNIQYF
TGCAGTGTTAGAGACGGTACACCGAGAGCCAAAAACATTCAGTACTTC
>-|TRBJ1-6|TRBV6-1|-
CASRAGTTYNSSLHF
TGTGCCAGCAGGGCCGGGACAACTTATAATTCATCCCTCCACTTT
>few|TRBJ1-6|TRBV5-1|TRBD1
CASSFGTGVSPLHF
TGCGCCAGCAGCTTCGGGACAGGGGTTTCACCCCTCCACTTT
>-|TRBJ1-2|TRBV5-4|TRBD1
CASQGDSEGDCTF
TGTGCCAGTCAGGGGGACTCCGAGGGGGACTGCACCTTC
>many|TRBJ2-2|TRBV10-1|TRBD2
CASSGNPGLNTGELFF
TGCGCCAGCAGTGGGAATCCGGGACTAAACACCGGGGAGCTGTTTTTT
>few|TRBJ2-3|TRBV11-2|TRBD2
CASSLDGTTSTDTHYF
TGTGCCAGCAGCTTAGACGGGACGACTAGCACAGATACCCACTATTTT
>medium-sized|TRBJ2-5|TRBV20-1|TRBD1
CSADRVLETQYF
TGCAGTGCTGACAGGGTCCTAGAGACCCAGTACTTC
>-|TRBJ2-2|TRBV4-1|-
CASSQDPTPSPAELFF
TGCGCCAGCAGCCAAGATCCTACCCCCTCACCGGCCGAGCTGTTTTTT
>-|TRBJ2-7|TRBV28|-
CASEGGSSYEQYF
TGTGCCAGCGAGGGGGGCAGCTCCTACGAGCAGTACTTC
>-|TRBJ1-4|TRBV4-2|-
CACSQGAQHGTNEKLFF
TGTGCCTGCAGCCAAGGGGCACAGCATGGAACTAATGAAAAACTGTTTTTT
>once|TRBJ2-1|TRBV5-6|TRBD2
CVSSAPSGGFNEQFF
TGTGTCAGCAGCGCCCCTAGCGGGGGGTTCAATGAGCAGTTCTTC
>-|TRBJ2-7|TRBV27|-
CASSLRHNYEQYF
TGTGCCAGCAGTTTACGACACAACTACGAGCAGTACTTC
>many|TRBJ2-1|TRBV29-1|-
CSVERLGASRRGNEQFF
TGCAGCGTTGAACGATTGGGGGCGAGCCGGAGAGGCAATGAGCAGTTCTTC
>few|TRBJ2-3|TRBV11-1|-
CASSLAVTHTQYF
TGTGCCAGCAGCTTAGCGGTGACACATACGCAGTATTTT
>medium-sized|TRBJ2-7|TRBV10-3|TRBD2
CATGTSGLYEQYF
TGTGCCACCGGGACTAGCGGGCTCTACGAGCAGTACTTC
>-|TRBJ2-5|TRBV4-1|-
CTSSQGGFPETQYF
TGCACCAGCAGCCAAGGAGGTTTTCCAGAGACCCAGTACTTC
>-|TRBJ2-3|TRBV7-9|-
CASSFSALGDIQYF
TGTGCCAGCAGCTTCTCTGCGTTGGGAGATATACAGTATTTT
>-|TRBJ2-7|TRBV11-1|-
CTSCPGRTRSSYEQYF
TGTACCAGCTGCCCAGGTCGAACCAGGAGTTCCTACGAGCAGTACTTC
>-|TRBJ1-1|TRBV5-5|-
CGNSPHGNTEAFF
TGTGGCAACAGCCCACATGGGAACACTGAAGCTTTCTTT
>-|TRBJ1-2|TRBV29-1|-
CSADDTSMRQKVYGYTF
TGCAGCGCCGACGATACTAGCATGCGACAGAAAGTCTATGGCTACACCTTC
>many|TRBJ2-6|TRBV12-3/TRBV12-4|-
CASSISGANVLTF
TGTGCCAGCAGTATCTCTGGGGCCAACGTCCTGACTTTC
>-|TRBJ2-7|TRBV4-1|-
CASIQDPVQGDYEQYF
TGCGCCAGCATCCAAGACCCCGTGCAAGGTGACTACGAGCAGTACTTC
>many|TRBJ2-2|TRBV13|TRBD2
CASSWSGRANTGELFF
TGTGCCAGCAGCTGGAGCGGGAGGGCCAACACCGGGGAGCTGTTTTTT
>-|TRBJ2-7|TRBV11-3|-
CPNSLEVWSEQYF
TGTCCCAACAGCTTGGAGGTCTGGTCGGAGCAGTACTTC
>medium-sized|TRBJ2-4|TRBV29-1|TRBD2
CSVEVAGTQNIQYF
TGCAGCGTTGAAGTAGCGGGAACCCAAAACATTCAGTACTTC
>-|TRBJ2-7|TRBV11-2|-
CASSLGPGYEQYF
TGTGCCAGCAGCTTAGGCCCAGGGTACGAGCAGTATTTC
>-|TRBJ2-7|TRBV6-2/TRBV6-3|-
CANSSRHGSYEQYF
TGTGCCAACAGTTCACGACATGGATCCTACGAACAGTACTTC
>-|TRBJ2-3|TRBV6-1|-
CVTAGSNTYTQYF
TGTGTCACTGCGGGGAGCAACACATATACGCAGTATTTT
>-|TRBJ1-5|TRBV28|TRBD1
CASSTRQGGSNQPQHF
TGTGCCAGCAGTACCCGACAGGGAGGGAGTAATCAGCCCCAGCATTTT
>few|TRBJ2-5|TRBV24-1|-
CATSFGHQETQYF
TGTGCCACCAGTTTCGGACATCAAGAGACCCAGTACTTC
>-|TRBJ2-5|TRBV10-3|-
CAFSQAPGEIQYF
TGTGCCTTCAGTCAGGCCCCGGGGGAGATCCAGTACTTC
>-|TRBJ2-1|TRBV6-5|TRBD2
CASMQRTSGRSEQFF
TGTGCCAGCATGCAAAGGACTAGCGGGAGGAGTGAGCAGTTCTTC
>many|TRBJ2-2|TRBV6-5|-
CASSYYRTVNTGELFF
TGTGCCAGCAGTTACTATCGGACAGTGAACACCGGGGAGCTGTTTTTT
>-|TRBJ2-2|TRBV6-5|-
CASSGHGAAWKLFF
TGTGCCAGCAGTGGGCATGGGGCCGCCTGGAAGCTGTTTTTT
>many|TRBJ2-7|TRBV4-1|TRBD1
CASSHPLYRGEQYF
TGCGCCAGCAGCCATCCCTTGTACAGGGGCGAGCAGTACTTC
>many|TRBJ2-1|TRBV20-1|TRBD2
CSASEVAGGAKEQFF
TGCAGTGCTAGTGAGGTAGCGGGGGGAGCAAAGGAGCAGTTCTTC
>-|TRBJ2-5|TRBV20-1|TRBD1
CSAHLRDRPGKTQYF
TGCAGTGCCCACCTCCGGGACAGACCTGGGAAGACCCAGTACTTC
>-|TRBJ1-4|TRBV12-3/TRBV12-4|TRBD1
CTSIQPGQFATNEKLFF
TGTACCAGCATTCAACCGGGACAGTTCGCAACTAATGAAAAACTGTTTTTT
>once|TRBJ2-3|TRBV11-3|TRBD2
CASSFGLVGTDTQYF
TGCGCCAGCAGCTTCGGACTAGTGGGGACAGATACGCAGTATTTT
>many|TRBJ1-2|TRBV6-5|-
CASSYFTRVGIYYGYTF
TGTGCCAGCAGTTACTTTACAAGAGTTGGGATCTACTATGGCTACACCTTC
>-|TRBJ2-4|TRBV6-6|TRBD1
CANSRGQASSRYF
TGTGCCAACAGCCGTGGACAGGCATCGTCTCGGTACTTC
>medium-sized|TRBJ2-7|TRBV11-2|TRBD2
CASTSERGPYEQYF
TGTGCCAGCACCTCCGAGCGGGGGCCCTACGAGCAGTACTTC